This is a list of T cell receptor beta chains from one sample in a study of blood T cell repertoires in COVID-19. Here immunoSEQ multiplex PCR was the method, and the copy in TCRdb shows in-frame clones only, minus some. This sample has 190,000 or so clones, with just under 85% found just once. Sequences were obtained from peripheral blood. Receptors originate from a man in his sixties with COVID-19, enrolled during active disease. The CDR3 runs from the conserved cysteine through the conserved F or W.

j_call v_call cdr3_aa
TRBJ1-5 TRBV7-8 CASSPTDSNQPQHF
TRBJ2-3 TRBV5-1 CASSVLVGDTQYF
TRBJ1-1 TRBV5-1 CASSLGPSKNTEAFF
TRBJ2-1 TRBV30 CAWSREPNEQFF
TRBJ2-1 TRBV2 CASSEFSGSTNEQFF
TRBJ2-3 TRBV5-1 CASSLGTGQPSTDTQYF
TRBJ1-1 TRBV2 CASQAWQGRGTEAFF
TRBJ2-1 TRBV19 CASSTQKGTEQFF
TRBJ1-2 TRBV18 CASSPQRSDYNYGYTF
TRBJ1-5 TRBV5-1 CASSLQGGSNQPQHF
TRBJ1-2 TRBV5-6 CASSLGWTGYGYTF
TRBJ1-2 TRBV10-2 CASTGTGVGYGYTF
TRBJ1-3 TRBV30 CAWSVGNTIYF
TRBJ1-2 TRBV7-2 CASSSRTGEDYGYTF
TRBJ1-4 TRBV25-1 CASSKTSQSNEKLFF
TRBJ1-1 TRBV4-2 CASSQEEGVNTEAFF
TRBJ1-5 TRBV19 CASRAGGGIYQPQHF
TRBJ2-3 TRBV6-1 CASSARQGPGGTDTQYF
TRBJ1-2 TRBV7-8 CASSPDRDGYTF
TRBJ1-1 TRBV7-8 CASSRHRWASTNTEAFF
TRBJ2-6 TRBV9 CASSLSRGSGANVLTF